The clone carrying this TCR beta chain was observed at least ten times. The antigen remains unidentified. This entry comes from a study of T cells after yellow fever vaccination. Study as a whole: The fractions with low cell numbers were processed using SMART-Seq v4 Ultra Low Input.

Study observations and caveats: When the response was secondary, it was weaker but reached its peak faster, day 5 versus 15. Clones that expanded after primary vaccination mostly reappeared after the booster (96% CD4, 70% to 90% CD8).

TCRdb re-called the 5' RACE reads with MiXCR, one entry per CDR3 protein. The sample has about 230,000 distinct CDR3 sequences, roughly 6.3% seen once. This sequence originates from a man aged 25-45 years who received the YFV17D yellow fever vaccine. The sample in question was CD4+ T cells sorted from PBMCs, obtained on the day of the yellow fever booster vaccination.

CDR3 in amino acids: CASSLVRGDGYTF. The CDR3, as DNA: TGTGCCAGCAGTTTGGTCCGGGGGGATGGCTACACCTTC. The chain has TRBV12-3 or TRBV12-4 and TRBJ1-2, with a possible D match to TRBD1 (5 bases). The CDR3 totals 13 residues. V lost 3 bases, J lost 6 bases, and 11 bases lay in between.